This TCR beta chain was retrieved from a study of OX40 agonist ivuxolimab in advanced cancers. On the study more broadly: Dose-escalation patients' cancers were hepatocellular carcinoma, melanoma, renal cell or head and neck cancer.

Concerning this clone: Its specificity is not known.

Findings and limits, study-wide: Patients who responded partially at 0.1-3.0 mg/kg showed clonal expansion ranking among the lowest. Expanded clones belonging to CD8+ T cells outnumbered, on average, those of CD4+.

CDR3 size: 14 residues. Germline lookup yields CDR1 WSHSY and CDR2 SAAADI. Trimming removed 2 bases from V and 4 bases from J; junction bases left unmatched: 2. Sequenced by immunoSEQ multiplex PCR; TCRdb stores in-frame clones only, minus some. In the table there are about 17,000 clones, roughly 85% of which are singletons. The chain employs TRBV10-2 and TRBJ2-1, with 7 bases identical to TRBD2. The sequenced sample was CD4+ or CD8+ T cells sorted from blood, obtained in a trial of the OX40 agonist ivuxolimab. This sequence was found in an adult with an advanced solid tumor such as melanoma, head and neck, liver or kidney cancer. CDR3 DNA: TGCGCCAGCAGTGAGCGGGAGGATTACAATGAGCAGTTCTTC. Amino acid sequence: CASSEREDYNEQFF.